These 5 T cell receptor beta chains were all obtained from the same sample, sequenced in a study of Graves' ophthalmopathy and Graves' hyperthyroidism. From RNA, the CDR3 regions of TCR beta chains were amplified and sequenced. The first round was an RT-PCR with HTBI primers, and the second round was a multiplex PCR. In TCRdb, the multiplex PCR reads were re-called with MiXCR into one record per CDR3 protein. The data contain approximately 410,000 distinct CDR3 sequences, approximately 15% of them singletons. The specimen was peripheral blood. The receptors come from a young woman with stable Graves' hyperthyroidism.

V is TRBV2 and J is TRBJ2-7; D remains ambiguous. Germline V gene sequence: CDR1 SNHLY, CDR2 FYNNEI. This CDR3 comprises 14 residues. Trimming pared 2 bases from V and 0 bases from J, leaving 8 bases between. CDR3 sequence (DNA): TGTGCCAGCAGTGAAATTAGCCTCTCCTACGAGCAGTACTTC. The encoded protein is CASSEISLSYEQYF.

The chain employs TRBV20-1 and TRBJ1-5; perhaps TRBD1 as D (5 bases). The CDR3 contains 12 residues. V was trimmed by 5 bases and J by 5 bases, leaving 10 bases between them. Per the germline V gene, CDR1 is DFQATT and CDR2 is SNEGSKA (reference sequence). The CDR3 coding sequence is TGCAGTGCTTCTCAAGGGGATCAGCCCCAGCATTTT. It is translated as CSASQGDQPQHF.

Concerning this clonotype: This could be a read error, since a much larger clone is one nucleotide away. V and J are TRBV11-2 and TRBJ1-1; 7 positions agree with TRBD1. Germline V gene lookup returns CDR1 SGHAT and CDR2 FQNNGV. CDR3 length equals 14 residues. In DNA, the CDR3 is TGTGCCATCAGCTGGGGACAGTCGAACACTGAAGCTTTCTTT. Protein product: CAISWGQSNTEAFF.

As regards this clonotype: A read error may be the cause here, since a much bigger clone is one base away. V and J are TRBV6-1 and TRBJ1-2; 9 nucleotides match TRBD1. Germline V gene lookup returns CDR1 MNHNS and CDR2 SASEGT. The length of the CDR3 is 14 residues. With V trimmed by 7 bases and J by 7 bases, 10 bases remained unmatched. The CDR3 loop reads CASILGQGRAGYTF. In DNA, the CDR3 is TGTGCCAGCATCCTGGGACAGGGTAGGGCTGGCTACACCTTC.

This clonotype was detected many times. The V gene is TRBV20-1, the J gene TRBJ2-5; a weak D match, TRBD1 (6 bases). Trimming stripped 6 bases from V and 2 bases from J, with 10 bases between. Per the germline V gene, CDR1 is DFQATT and CDR2 is SNEGSKA (reference sequence). This CDR3 spans 12 amino acids. CDR3 bases: TGCAGTGCGAGGACAGATCAAGAGACCCAGTACTTC. It specifies CSARTDQETQYF.